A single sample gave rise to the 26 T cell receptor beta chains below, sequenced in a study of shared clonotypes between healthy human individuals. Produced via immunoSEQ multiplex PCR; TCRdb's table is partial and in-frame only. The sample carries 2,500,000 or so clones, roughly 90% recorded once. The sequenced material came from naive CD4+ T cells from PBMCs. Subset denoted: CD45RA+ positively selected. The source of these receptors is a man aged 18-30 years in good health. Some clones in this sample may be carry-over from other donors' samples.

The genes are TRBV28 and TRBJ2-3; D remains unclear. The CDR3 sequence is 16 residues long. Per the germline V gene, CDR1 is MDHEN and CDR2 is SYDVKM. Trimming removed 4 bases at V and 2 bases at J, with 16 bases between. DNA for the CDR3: TGTGCCAGCAGTTCGATCCGGACCACCAACACAGATACGCAGTATTTT. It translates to CASSSIRTTNTDTQYF.

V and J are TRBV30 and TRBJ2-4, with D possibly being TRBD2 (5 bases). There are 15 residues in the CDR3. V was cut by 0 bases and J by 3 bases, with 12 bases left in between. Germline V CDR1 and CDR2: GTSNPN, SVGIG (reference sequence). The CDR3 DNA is TGTGCCTGGAGTGTGGCCGGGATTCGCAAAAACATTCAGTACTTC. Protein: CAWSVAGIRKNIQYF.

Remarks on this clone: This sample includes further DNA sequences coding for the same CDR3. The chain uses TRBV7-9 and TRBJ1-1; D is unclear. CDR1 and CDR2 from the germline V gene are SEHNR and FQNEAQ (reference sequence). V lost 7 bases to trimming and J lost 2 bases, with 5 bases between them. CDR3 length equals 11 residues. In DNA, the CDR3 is TGTGCCAGCACCCTAAACACTGAAGCTTTCTTT. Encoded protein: CASTLNTEAFF. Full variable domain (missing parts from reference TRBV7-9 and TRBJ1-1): DTGVSQNPRHKITKRGQNVTFRCDPISEHNRLYWYRQTLGQGPEFLTYFQNEAQLEKSRLLSDRFSAERPKGSFSTLEIQRTEQGDSAMYLCASTLNTEAFFGQGTRLTVV.

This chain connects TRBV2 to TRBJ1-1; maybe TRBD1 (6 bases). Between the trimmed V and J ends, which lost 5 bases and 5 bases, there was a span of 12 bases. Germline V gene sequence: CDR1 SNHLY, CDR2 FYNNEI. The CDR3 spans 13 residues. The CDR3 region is CASSRNRETEAFF. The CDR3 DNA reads TGTGCCAGCAGTCGAAACAGGGAAACTGAAGCTTTCTTT.

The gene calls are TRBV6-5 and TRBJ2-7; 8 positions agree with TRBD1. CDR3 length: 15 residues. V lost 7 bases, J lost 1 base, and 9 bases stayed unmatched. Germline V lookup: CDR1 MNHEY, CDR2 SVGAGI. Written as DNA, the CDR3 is TGTGCCAGCAATGGTCGGGACAGGTTTTCCTACGAGCAGTACTTC. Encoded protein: CASNGRDRFSYEQYF.

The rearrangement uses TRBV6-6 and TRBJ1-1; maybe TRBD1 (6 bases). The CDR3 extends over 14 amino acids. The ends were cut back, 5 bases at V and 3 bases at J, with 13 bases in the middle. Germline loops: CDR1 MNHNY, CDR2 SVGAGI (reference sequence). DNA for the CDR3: TGTGCCAGCAGTCCTACAGGGTTGGACACTGAAGCTTTCTTT. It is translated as CASSPTGLDTEAFF.

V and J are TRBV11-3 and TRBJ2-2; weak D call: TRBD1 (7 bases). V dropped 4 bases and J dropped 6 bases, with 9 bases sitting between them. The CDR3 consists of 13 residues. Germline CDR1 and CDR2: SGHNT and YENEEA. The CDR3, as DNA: TGTGCCAGCAGCTCCAGGGGGGCCGGGGAGCTGTTTTTT. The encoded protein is CASSSRGAGELFF.

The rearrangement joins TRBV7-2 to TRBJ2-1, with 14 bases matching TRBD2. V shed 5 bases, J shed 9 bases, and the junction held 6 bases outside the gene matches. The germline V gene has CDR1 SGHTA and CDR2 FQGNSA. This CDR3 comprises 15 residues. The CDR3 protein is CASSVGLAGAAEQFF. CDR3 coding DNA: TGTGCCAGCAGCGTGGGACTAGCGGGAGCGGCTGAGCAGTTCTTC.

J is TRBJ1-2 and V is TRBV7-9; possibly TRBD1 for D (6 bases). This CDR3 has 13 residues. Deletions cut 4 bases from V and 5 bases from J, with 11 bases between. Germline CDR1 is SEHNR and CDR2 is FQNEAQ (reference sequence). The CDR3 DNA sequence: TGTGCCAGCAGCTCCTGGACAGCTTATGGCTACACCTTC. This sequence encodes CASSSWTAYGYTF.

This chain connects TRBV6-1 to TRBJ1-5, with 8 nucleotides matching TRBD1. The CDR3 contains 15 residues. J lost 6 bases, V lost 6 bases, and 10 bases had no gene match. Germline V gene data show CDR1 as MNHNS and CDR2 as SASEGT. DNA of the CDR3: TGTGCCAGCAGCGTTGGACAGGGCTGGAGTCAGCCCCAGCATTTT. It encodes CASSVGQGWSQPQHF.

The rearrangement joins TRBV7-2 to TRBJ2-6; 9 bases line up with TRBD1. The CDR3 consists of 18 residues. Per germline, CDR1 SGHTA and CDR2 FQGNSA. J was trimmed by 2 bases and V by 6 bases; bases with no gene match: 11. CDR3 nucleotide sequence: TGTGCCAGCAGACTTTCTGACAGGGGGGCTGCTGGGGCCAACGTCCTGACTTTC. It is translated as CASRLSDRGAAGANVLTF. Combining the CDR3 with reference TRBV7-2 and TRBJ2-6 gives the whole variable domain GAGVSQSPSNKVTEKGKDVELRCDPISGHTALYWYRQSLGQGLEFLIYFQGNSAPDKSGLPSDRFSAERTGGSVSTLTIQRTQQEDSAVYLCASRLSDRGAAGANVLTFGAGSRLTVL.

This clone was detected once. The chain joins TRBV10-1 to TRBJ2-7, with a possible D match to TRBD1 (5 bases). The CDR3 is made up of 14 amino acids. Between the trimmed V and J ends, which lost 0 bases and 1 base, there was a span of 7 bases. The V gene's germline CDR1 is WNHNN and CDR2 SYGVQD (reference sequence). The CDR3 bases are TGCGCCAGCAGTGAGTCTCAGGGTTCCTACGAGCAGTACTTC. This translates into CASSESQGSYEQYF.

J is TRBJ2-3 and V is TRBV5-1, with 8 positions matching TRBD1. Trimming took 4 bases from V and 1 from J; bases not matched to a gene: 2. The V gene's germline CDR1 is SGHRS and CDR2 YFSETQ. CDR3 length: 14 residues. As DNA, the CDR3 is TGCGCCAGCAGCATGGACAGGGGCACAGATACGCAGTATTTT. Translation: CASSMDRGTDTQYF.

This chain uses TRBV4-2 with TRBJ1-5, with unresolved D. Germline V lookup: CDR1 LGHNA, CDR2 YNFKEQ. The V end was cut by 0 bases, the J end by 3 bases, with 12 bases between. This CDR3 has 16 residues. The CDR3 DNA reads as TGTGCCAGCAGCCAAGATAAAGTCCGCTCCAATCAGCCCCAGCATTTT. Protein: CASSQDKVRSNQPQHF.

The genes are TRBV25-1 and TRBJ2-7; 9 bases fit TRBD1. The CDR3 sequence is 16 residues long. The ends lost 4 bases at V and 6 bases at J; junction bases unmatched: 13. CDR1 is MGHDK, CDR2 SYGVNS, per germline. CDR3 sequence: CASSVLIGQGLGEQYF. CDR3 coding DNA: TGTGCCAGCAGTGTTTTGATAGGACAGGGGCTCGGCGAGCAGTACTTC.

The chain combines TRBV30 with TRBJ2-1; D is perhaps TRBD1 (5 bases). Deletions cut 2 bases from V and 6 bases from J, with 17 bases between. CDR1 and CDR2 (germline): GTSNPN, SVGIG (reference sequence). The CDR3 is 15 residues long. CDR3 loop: CAWSTHLLRGNEQFF. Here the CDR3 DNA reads TGTGCCTGGAGTACGCACCTCCTTAGGGGCAATGAGCAGTTCTTC.

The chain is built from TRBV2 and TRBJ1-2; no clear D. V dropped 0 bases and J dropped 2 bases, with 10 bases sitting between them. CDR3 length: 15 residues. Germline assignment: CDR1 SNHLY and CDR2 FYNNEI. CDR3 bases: TGTGCCAGCAGTGAAGCGCCATCGGGGAACTATGGCTACACCTTC. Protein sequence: CASSEAPSGNYGYTF.

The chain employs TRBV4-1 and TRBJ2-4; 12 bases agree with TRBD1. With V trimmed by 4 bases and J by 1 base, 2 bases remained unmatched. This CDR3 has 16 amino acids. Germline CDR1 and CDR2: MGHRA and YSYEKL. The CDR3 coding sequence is TGCGCCAGCAGCCCAGGGACAGGGGGCGCCAAAAACATTCAGTACTTC. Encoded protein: CASSPGTGGAKNIQYF.

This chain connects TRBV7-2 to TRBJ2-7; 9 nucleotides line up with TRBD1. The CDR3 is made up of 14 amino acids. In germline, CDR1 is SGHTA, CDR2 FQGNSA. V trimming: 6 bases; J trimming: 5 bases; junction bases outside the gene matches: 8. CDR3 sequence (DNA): TGTGCCAGCAGTCGGGGGACAGGGTTCGACGAGCAGTACTTC. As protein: CASSRGTGFDEQYF.

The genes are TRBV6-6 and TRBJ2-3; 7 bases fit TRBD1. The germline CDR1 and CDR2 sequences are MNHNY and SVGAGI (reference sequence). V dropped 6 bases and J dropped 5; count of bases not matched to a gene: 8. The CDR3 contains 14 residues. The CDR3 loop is CASRTTGAVDTQYF. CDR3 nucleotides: TGTGCCAGCAGAACCACAGGGGCGGTAGATACGCAGTATTTT.

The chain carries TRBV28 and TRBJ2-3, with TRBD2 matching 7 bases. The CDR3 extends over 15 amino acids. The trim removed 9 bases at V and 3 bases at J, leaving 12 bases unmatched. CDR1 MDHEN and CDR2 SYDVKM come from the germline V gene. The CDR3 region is CASSQGGSKTDTQYF. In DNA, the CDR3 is TGTGCCAGTAGCCAGGGCGGGAGTAAGACAGATACGCAGTATTTT.

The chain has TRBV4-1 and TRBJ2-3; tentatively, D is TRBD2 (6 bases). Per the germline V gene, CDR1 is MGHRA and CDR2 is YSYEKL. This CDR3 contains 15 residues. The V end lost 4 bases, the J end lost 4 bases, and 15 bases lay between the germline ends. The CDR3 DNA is TGCGCCAGCAGCCCCCGGGATAGCGGCGCAGATACGCAGTATTTT. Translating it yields CASSPRDSGADTQYF.

The CDR3, as DNA: TGTGCCAGCAGTGAGCCTCAGGGCTACGAGCAGTACTTC. Translated, it gives CASSEPQGYEQYF. The V and J genes are TRBV25-1 and TRBJ2-7, with D possibly TRBD1 on 5 matching bases. V shed 3 bases and J shed 3 bases, with 9 bases lying between them. CDR3 length: 13 residues. Germline V gene data show CDR1 as MGHDK and CDR2 as SYGVNS.

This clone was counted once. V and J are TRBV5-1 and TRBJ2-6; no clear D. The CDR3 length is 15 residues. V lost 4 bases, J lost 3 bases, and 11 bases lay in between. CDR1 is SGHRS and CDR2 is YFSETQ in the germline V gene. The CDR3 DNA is TGCGCCAGCAGCCCTAATGTAGGTGGGGCCAACGTCCTGACTTTC. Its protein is CASSPNVGGANVLTF.

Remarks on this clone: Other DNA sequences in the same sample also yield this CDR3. In DNA form, the CDR3 reads TGTGCCAGCAGTTACTCGGGTACGCAGTATTTT. Encoded protein: CASSYSGTQYF. The chain carries TRBV6-5 and TRBJ2-3; D is uncertain. In germline, CDR1 is MNHEY, CDR2 SVGAGI. Trimming stripped 0 bases from V and 8 bases from J, with 3 bases between. There are 11 residues in the CDR3.

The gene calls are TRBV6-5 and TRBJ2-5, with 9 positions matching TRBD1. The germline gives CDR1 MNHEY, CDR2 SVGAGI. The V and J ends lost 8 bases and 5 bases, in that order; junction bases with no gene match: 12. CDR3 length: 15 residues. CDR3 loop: CASSPLDRGVETQYF. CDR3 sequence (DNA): TGTGCCAGCTCCCCTCTCGACAGGGGGGTGGAGACCCAGTACTTC.